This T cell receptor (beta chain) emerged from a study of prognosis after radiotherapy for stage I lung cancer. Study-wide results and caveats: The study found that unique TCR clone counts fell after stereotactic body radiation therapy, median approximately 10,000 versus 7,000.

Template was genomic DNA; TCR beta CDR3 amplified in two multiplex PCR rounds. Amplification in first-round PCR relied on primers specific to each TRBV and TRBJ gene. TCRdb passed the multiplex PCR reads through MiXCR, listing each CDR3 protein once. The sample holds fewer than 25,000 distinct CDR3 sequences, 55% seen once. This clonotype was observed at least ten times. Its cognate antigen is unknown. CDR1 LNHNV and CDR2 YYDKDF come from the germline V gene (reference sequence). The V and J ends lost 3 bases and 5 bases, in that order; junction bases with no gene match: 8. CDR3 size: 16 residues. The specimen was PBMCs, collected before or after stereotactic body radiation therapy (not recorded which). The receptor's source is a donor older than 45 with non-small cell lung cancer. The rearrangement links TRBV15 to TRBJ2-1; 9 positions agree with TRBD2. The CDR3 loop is CATSRRWAGGNNEQFF. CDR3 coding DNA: TGTGCCACCAGCAGGCGGTGGGCGGGAGGGAACAATGAGCAGTTCTTC.